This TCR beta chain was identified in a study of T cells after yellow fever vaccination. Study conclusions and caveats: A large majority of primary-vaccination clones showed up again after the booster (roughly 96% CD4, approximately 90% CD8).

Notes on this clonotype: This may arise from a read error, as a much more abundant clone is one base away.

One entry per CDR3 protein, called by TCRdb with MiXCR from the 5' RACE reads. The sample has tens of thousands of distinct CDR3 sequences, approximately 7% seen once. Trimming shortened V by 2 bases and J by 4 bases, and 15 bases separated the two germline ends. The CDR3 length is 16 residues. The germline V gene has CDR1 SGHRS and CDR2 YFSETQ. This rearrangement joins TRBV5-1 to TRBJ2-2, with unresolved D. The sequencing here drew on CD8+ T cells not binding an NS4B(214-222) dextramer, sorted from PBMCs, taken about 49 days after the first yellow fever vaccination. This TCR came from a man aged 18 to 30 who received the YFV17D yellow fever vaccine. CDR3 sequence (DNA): TGCGCCAGCAGCTTTTCCTCCCCTGGAGTCACCGGGGAGCTGTTTTTT. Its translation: CASSFSSPGVTGELFF.